The TCR beta chain described here comes from a study of T-cell memory formation after mild COVID-19. The CDR3 loop spans 14 amino acids. Deletions cut 1 base from V and 7 bases from J, with 17 bases between. The germline V gene has CDR1 DFQATT and CDR2 SNEGSKA (reference sequence). The authors produced TCR alpha and TCR beta cDNA libraries with sample barcodes and UMIs by 5'RACE using constant-segment primers. One entry per CDR3 protein, called by TCRdb with MiXCR from the 5' RACE reads. The sample yields 470,000 or so distinct CDR3 sequences, 15% to 20% seen once. Regarding the study as a whole: There were some responding clones in pre-infection memory, which suggested that cross-reactive memory had joined.

This clonotype showed up many times. The target antigen is unknown. The chain has TRBV20-1 and TRBJ2-7, with D possibly being TRBD1 (6 bases). The receptor was derived from an adult woman who had mild COVID-19 (a few samples of this study predate the infection). Cell type and time point are not known. What was sequenced was PBMCs or a T cell subset sorted from them (not recorded which). CDR3 DNA: TGCAGTGCTAGAGTTAGCCCTAGTAGGGGGGAGCAGTACTTC. Translation: CSARVSPSRGEQYF.